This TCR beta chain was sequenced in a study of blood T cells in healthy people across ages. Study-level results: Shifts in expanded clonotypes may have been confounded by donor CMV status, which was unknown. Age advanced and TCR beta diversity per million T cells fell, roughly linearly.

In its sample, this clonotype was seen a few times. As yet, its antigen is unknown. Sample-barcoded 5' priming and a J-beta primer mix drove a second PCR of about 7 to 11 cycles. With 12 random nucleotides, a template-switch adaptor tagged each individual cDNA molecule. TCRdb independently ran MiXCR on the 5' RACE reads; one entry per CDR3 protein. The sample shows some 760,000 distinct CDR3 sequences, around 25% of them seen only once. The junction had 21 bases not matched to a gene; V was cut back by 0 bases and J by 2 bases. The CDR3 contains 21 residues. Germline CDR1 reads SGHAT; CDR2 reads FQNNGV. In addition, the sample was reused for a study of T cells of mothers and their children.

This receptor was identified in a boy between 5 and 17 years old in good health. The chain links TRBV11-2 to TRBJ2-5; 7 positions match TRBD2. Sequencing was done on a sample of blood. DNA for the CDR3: TGTGCCAGCAGCTTAGAGGTTAACGGGGCGACTAGCTCCCAGAGGCAAGAGACCCAGTACTTC. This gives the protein CASSLEVNGATSSQRQETQYF.